This T cell receptor beta chain is from a study of OX40 agonist ivuxolimab in advanced cancers. V dropped 3 bases and J dropped 0; count of bases not matched to a gene: 10. This CDR3 is built from 19 residues. CDR1 SGHVS and CDR2 FQNEAQ come from the germline V gene. TCRdb's copy holds only in-frame clones and misses some; the assay was immunoSEQ multiplex PCR. Among tens of thousands of clones listed, around 85% were seen once. This specimen was CD4+ or CD8+ T cells sorted from blood, taken in a trial of the OX40 agonist ivuxolimab. V is TRBV7-8 and J is TRBJ2-1, with 11 bases aligning to TRBD2. The sequence derives from an adult with an advanced solid tumor such as melanoma, head and neck, liver or kidney cancer. The CDR3 bases are TGTGCCAGCAGCTTCCGGACTAGCGGGTTCGAGGGCTCCTACAATGAGCAGTTCTTC. Translating gives CASSFRTSGFEGSYNEQFF.